Listed below are T cell receptor beta chains from one sample, sequenced in a study of T and B cells in COVID-19 patients. Each CDR3 protein is one row after TCRdb ran MiXCR on the multiplex PCR reads. The profile shows more than 7,500 distinct CDR3 sequences, 25% to 35% of them singletons. Sequenced sample: blood. These receptors all come from a human donor with active COVID-19. CDR3s include the opening cysteine and the closing phenylalanine or tryptophan. Fields, in order: D gene, J gene, clone size, V gene, CDR3 DNA, CDR3 protein. The D gene is left open where the match is weak. Only part of the rows carry a size: once, few, many, or a class if the clone is expanded.

TRBD1	TRBJ2-1	few	TRBV10-1	TGCGCCAGCAGTGACCCGGGACAGGGGACAAATGAGCAGTTCTTC	CASSDPGQGTNEQFF
.	TRBJ1-6	few	TRBV5-4	TGTGCCAGCAGCTTGGAAAGGGACCACTATTCACCCCTCCACTTT	CASSLERDHYSPLHF
.	TRBJ2-2	few	TRBV6-4	TGTGCCAGCAGTCCACTTCCGGGACTTAACACCGGGGAGCTGTTTTTT	CASSPLPGLNTGELFF
TRBD2	TRBJ2-4	few	TRBV5-4	TGTGCCAGCAGCACCGGGGTTGAGCGGGGGGTAAACATTCAGTACTTC	CASSTGVERGVNIQYF
.	TRBJ2-5	medium-sized	TRBV29-1	TGCAGCGGTGTGCCAGGTGATAAAGAGACCCAGTACTTC	CSGVPGDKETQYF
.	TRBJ1-2	few	TRBV14	TGTGCCAGCAGCCCCAGGGAAGGGCATGGCTACACCTTC	CASSPREGHGYTF
TRBD2	TRBJ2-3	.	TRBV6-5	TGTGCCAGCAGTGACAGAGCGGGGGGCGACACAGATACGCAGTATTTT	CASSDRAGGDTDTQYF
TRBD1	TRBJ2-7	medium-sized	TRBV19	TGTGCCAGTAGTATCGGGACAGGGCCCTACGAGCAGTACTTC	CASSIGTGPYEQYF
.	TRBJ2-1	few	TRBV7-9	TGTGCCAGCAGCTGGGGGGACAGCTACAATGAGCAGTTCTTC	CASSWGDSYNEQFF
.	TRBJ1-2	.	TRBV5-6	TGTGCCAGCAGCTTGGTGCAGGGAGGTAACTATGGCTACACCTTC	CASSLVQGGNYGYTF
TRBD2	TRBJ2-1	few	TRBV27	TGTGCCAGCAGACAAGAAACTAGCGGGGGGAATGAGCAGTTCTTC	CASRQETSGGNEQFF
.	TRBJ2-5	once	TRBV18	TGTGTCAGCTCACCAAGTTTAGGAGAGACCCAGTACTTC	CVSSPSLGETQYF
.	TRBJ1-1	medium-sized	TRBV29-1	TGCAGCGTTGACTCCGGGACGGCGGATGAAGCTTTCTTT	CSVDSGTADEAFF
.	TRBJ2-3	.	TRBV7-9	TGTGCCAGCAGCTATGGGACTCGCCTTGGGGATACGCAGTATTTT	CASSYGTRLGDTQYF
.	TRBJ2-3	medium-sized	TRBV6-4	TGTGCCAGCAGTGACGGTAGCGGCACAGATACGCAGTATTTT	CASSDGSGTDTQYF
.	TRBJ2-5	.	TRBV12-3/TRBV12-4	TGTGCCAGCAGTTTACTAGGTATCAAAGAGACCCAGTACTTC	CASSLLGIKETQYF
TRBD2	TRBJ2-3	.	TRBV5-1	TGTGCCAGCAGCTCCTTGGGGCTAGCGGGTAGCACAGATACGCAGTATTTT	CASSSLGLAGSTDTQYF
TRBD2	TRBJ2-5	few	TRBV5-4	TGTGCCAGCAGCCCCGCGGGGGGGCGAGCGACCCAGTACTTC	CASSPAGGRATQYF
.	TRBJ1-2	.	TRBV21-1	TGTGCCAGCAGCAACCAATCCGGCCATTATTCCTCTGGCTACACCTTC	CASSNQSGHYSSGYTF
.	TRBJ1-5	medium-sized	TRBV29-1	TGCAGCGTTCTAATCGGGGACAGCAATCAGCCCCAGCATTTT	CSVLIGDSNQPQHF
.	TRBJ2-2	medium-sized	TRBV5-5	TGTGCCAGCAGCGCGACCTCCACCGGGGAGCTGTTTTTT	CASSATSTGELFF
.	TRBJ2-1	large	TRBV12-3/TRBV12-4	TGTGCCAGCAGTCCAGGGAGCGGCCCGTACAATGAGCAGTTCTTC	CASSPGSGPYNEQFF
TRBD2	TRBJ2-1	medium-sized	TRBV19	TGTGCCAGTAGCGCGGGGGGGAGCTCCTACAATGAGCAGTTCTTC	CASSAGGSSYNEQFF
TRBD1	TRBJ2-5	few	TRBV7-4	TGTGCCAGCAGCCTACAGCAAGGGACAGGATTGGAGACCCAGTACTTC	CASSLQQGTGLETQYF
.	TRBJ1-2	medium-sized	TRBV19	TGTGCCAGCCGATCCGGAGGGGGTGGAAATGATGGCTACACCTTC	CASRSGGGGNDGYTF
.	TRBJ1-1	medium-sized	TRBV19	TGTGCCAGTAGTATAGGGGACTTGAACACTGAAGCTTTCTTT	CASSIGDLNTEAFF
.	TRBJ2-7	.	TRBV27	TGTGCCAGCAGTTTCACCCGGGGGACCTACGAGCAGTACTTC	CASSFTRGTYEQYF
TRBD1	TRBJ2-5	medium-sized	TRBV12-3/TRBV12-4	TGTGCCAGCAGTCGAACAGGGGAAGAGACCCAGTACTTC	CASSRTGEETQYF
.	TRBJ2-2	medium-sized	TRBV6-5	TGTGCCAGCAGTTACCGGGGCAGGACCGGGGAGCTGTTTTTT	CASSYRGRTGELFF
.	TRBJ1-1	.	TRBV6-6	TGTGCCAGCTGTACAGAGAAACGTGAAGCTTTCTTT	CASCTEKREAFF
.	TRBJ2-2	medium-sized	TRBV10-3	TGTGCCATCAGTGAGCAGGCATCCGCGAACACCGGGGAGCTGTTTTTT	CAISEQASANTGELFF
TRBD1	TRBJ1-6	.	TRBV2	TGTGCCGGCACGCCACCGGACAGGTTTAATTCACCCCTCCACTTT	CAGTPPDRFNSPLHF
TRBD1	TRBJ2-7	.	TRBV7-2	TGCTCCACCTCGGAGGGGCCGGGACAGGGGGCCTACGAGCAGTACTTC	CSTSEGPGQGAYEQYF
.	TRBJ2-1	medium-sized	TRBV12-3/TRBV12-4	TGTGCCAGCAGTTTGGGAAATGAGCAGTTCTTC	CASSLGNEQFF
TRBD2	TRBJ2-3	few	TRBV6-2/TRBV6-3	TGTGCCAGCATGGGACTAGCTGATACGCAGTATTTT	CASMGLADTQYF
.	TRBJ1-2	medium-sized	TRBV6-5	TGTGCCAGCAGTTACTCACCCAGGGTAAATGGCTACACCTTC	CASSYSPRVNGYTF
TRBD2	TRBJ2-3	.	TRBV6-4	TGTGCCAGCAGTGACGAGCGAGCGGGGGACCTCACAGATACGCAGTATTTT	CASSDERAGDLTDTQYF